This T cell receptor beta chain comes out of a study of T cell changes during pregnancy in multiple sclerosis (dated by TCRdb to 2018 to 2020). Broadly, across the study: In women with multiple sclerosis, the researchers looked at how the T cell repertoire shifted as pregnancy progressed.

The library came from the immunoSEQ multiplex PCR assay. In TCRdb, the immuneACCESS table is reduced to in-frame sequences with V and J assigned. These tables do not hold every clone; where another copy was compared, an unresolved V gene accounts for under half, and the others remain unexplained. The sample table records 90,000 or so clones; roughly 90% of these occur just once. The ten top clones hold about 1.6% of the sample. In this sample, this clone turned up once. There is no known antigen for this receptor. Nothing much larger sits one base from this clone, and base qualities are not available. The source was peripheral blood, collected in the first trimester of pregnancy. This clonotype was sampled from a female donor with multiple sclerosis, enrolled in a pregnancy study.

The nucleotide sequence is given as TGTGCCAGTAGTAACCCCCCGGGACTAGTTGAGCACGAGCAGTACTTC. Its translation reads: CASSNPPGLVEHEQYF. The chain is made from TRBV19 and TRBJ2-7; TRBD2 aligns with 8 central bases. Its CDR3 holds 16 amino acids, cysteine through phenylalanine. The entry retains the CDR3 DNA only, 48 bases that are in frame from base 1. V is pruned by 4 bases and J by 5 bases, leaving 13 bases of the junction without a gene match. CDR1 and CDR2 (LNHDA, SQIVND) derive from the germline V gene (reference sequence).